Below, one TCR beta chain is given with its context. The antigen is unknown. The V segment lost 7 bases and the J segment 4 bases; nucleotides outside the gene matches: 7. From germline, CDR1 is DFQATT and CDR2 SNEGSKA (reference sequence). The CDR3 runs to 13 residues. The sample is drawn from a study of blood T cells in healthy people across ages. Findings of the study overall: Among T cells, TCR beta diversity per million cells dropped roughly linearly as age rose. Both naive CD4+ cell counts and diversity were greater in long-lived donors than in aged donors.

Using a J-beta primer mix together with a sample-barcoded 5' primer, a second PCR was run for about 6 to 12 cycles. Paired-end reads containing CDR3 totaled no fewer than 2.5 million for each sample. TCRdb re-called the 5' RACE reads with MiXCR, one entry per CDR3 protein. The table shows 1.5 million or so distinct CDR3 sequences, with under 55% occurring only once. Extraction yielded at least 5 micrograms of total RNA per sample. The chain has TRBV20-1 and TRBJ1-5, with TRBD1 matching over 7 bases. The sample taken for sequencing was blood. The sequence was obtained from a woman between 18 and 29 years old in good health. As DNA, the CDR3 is TGCAGTGTTACGACAGGGAGGAATCAGCCCCAGCATTTT. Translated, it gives CSVTTGRNQPQHF.